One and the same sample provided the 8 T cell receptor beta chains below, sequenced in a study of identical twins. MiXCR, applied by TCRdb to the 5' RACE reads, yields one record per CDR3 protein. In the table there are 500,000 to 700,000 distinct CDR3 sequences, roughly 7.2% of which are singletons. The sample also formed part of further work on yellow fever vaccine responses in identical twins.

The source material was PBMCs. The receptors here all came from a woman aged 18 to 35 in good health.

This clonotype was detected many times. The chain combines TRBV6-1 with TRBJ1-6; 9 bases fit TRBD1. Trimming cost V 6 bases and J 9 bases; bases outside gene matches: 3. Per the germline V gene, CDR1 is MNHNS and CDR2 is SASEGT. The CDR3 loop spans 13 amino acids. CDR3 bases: TGTGCCAGCAGCCCGGACAGGGGTTCACCCCTCCACTTT. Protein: CASSPDRGSPLHF.

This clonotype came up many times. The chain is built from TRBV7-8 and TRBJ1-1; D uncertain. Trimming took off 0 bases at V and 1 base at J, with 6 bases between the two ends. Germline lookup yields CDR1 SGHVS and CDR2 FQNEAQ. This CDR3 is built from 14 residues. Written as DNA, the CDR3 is TGTGCCAGCAGCTTAGCGGAGAGGAACACTGAAGCTTTCTTT. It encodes CASSLAERNTEAFF.

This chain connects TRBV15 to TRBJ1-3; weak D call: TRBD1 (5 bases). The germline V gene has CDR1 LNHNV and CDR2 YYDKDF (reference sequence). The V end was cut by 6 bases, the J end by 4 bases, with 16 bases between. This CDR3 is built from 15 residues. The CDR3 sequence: CATSARAGPGNTIYF. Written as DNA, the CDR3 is TGTGCCACCAGTGCCCGGGCAGGGCCCGGAAACACCATATATTTT. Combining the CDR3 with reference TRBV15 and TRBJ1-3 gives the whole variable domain DAMVIQNPRYQVTQFGKPVTLSCSQTLNHNVMYWYQQKSSQAPKLLFHYYDKDFNNEADTPDNFQSRRPNTSFCFLDIRSPGLGDTAMYLCATSARAGPGNTIYFGEGSWLTVV.

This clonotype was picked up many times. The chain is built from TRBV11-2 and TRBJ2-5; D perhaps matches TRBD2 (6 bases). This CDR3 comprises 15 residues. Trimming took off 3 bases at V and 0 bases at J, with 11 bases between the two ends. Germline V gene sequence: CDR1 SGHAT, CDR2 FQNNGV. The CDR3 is CASSFNREYQETQYF. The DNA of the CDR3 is TGTGCCAGCAGCTTCAATCGGGAGTACCAAGAGACCCAGTACTTC.

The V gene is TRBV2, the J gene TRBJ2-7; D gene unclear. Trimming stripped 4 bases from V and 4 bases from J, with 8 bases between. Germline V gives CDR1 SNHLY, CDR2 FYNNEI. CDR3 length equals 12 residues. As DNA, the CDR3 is TGTGCCAGCAGTGCGAACGGTTACGAGCAGTACTTC. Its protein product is CASSANGYEQYF.

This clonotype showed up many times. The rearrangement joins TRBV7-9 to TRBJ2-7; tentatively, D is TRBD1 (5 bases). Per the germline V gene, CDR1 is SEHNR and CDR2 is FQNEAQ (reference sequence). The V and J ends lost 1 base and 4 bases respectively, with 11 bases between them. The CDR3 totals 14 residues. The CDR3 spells CASSLVTALYEQYF. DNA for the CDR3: TGTGCCAGCAGCTTAGTGACAGCCTTATACGAGCAGTACTTC.

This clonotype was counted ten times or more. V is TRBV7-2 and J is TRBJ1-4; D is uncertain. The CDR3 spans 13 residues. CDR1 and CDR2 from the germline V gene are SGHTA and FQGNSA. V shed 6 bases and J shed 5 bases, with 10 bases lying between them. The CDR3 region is CASRISLNEKLFF. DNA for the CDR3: TGTGCCAGCAGGATTTCGCTAAATGAAAAACTGTTTTTT.

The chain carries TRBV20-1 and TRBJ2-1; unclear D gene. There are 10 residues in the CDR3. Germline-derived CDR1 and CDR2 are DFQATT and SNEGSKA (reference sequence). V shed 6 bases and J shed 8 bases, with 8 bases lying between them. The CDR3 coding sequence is TGCAGTGCCCTACTTTATGAGCAGTTCTTC. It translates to CSALLYEQFF.